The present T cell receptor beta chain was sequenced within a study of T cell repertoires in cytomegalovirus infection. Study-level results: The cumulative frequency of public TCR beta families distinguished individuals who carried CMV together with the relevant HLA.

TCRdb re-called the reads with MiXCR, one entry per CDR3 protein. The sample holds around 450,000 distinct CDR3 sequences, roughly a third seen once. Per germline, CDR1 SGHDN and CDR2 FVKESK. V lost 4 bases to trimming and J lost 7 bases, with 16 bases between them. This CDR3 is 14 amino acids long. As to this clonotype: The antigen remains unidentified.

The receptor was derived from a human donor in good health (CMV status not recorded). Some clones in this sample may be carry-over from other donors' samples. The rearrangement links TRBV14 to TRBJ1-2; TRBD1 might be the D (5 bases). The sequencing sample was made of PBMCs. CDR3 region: CASSLIHQGSGYTF. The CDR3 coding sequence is TGTGCCAGCAGCCTCATACACCAGGGCTCTGGCTACACCTTC.